Listed below are T cell receptor beta chains from one sample, sequenced in a study of neurological immune-mediated disorders. MiXCR was run by TCRdb on the 5' RACE reads, yielding one entry per CDR3 protein. This table has tens of thousands of distinct CDR3 sequences, approximately 4.6% appearing once. Sample: PBMCs. These receptors originate from a woman aged 45-60 years with multiple sclerosis. CDR3s include the opening cysteine and the closing phenylalanine or tryptophan. D genes are given only for firm matches. The size field is filled for only some rows; it gives once, few, many or a size class.

d_call clone_size j_call v_call cdr3_length cdr3_nt cdr3_aa
. . TRBJ1-4 TRBV27 13 TGTGCCAGCAGTTTATGGACAAATGAAAAACTGTTTTTT CASSLWTNEKLFF
TRBD1 many TRBJ2-5 TRBV5-5 16 TGTGCCAGCAGCCCTTCGGGACAGGGAGGCCGGGAGACCCAGTACTTC CASSPSGQGGRETQYF
. many TRBJ1-4 TRBV7-6 14 TGTGCCAGCAGCTTAAATTTCGGCAGTGAAAAACTGTTTTTT CASSLNFGSEKLFF
. few TRBJ1-4 TRBV20-1 16 TGCAGTGCTAGAAGTTCACCCTCCTCAACTAATGAAAAACTGTTTTTT CSARSSPSSTNEKLFF
TRBD1 many TRBJ1-2 TRBV12-3/TRBV12-4 14 TGTGCCAGCGGGAGGGGGGACAGGCCCTATGGCTACACCTTC CASGRGDRPYGYTF
. many TRBJ2-6 TRBV7-2 15 TGTGCCAGCACCCCCGTGGGGTCTGGGGCCAACGTCCTGACTTTC CASTPVGSGANVLTF
. many TRBJ1-2 TRBV6-2/TRBV6-3 14 TGTGCCAGCAGTTACCCGCAGAGGGATCGAGGCTACACCTTC CASSYPQRDRGYTF
. many TRBJ2-3 TRBV5-1 14 TGCGCCAGCAGCTTGACCGGGGATGCAGATACGCAGTATTTT CASSLTGDADTQYF
. many TRBJ2-3 TRBV10-2 14 TGCGCCAGCAGTAAGTCGAGGGGGATGGATACGCAGTATTTT CASSKSRGMDTQYF
. . TRBJ1-1 TRBV14 14 TGTGTCAGCAGCCAAGGTCAATTGGACACTGAAGCTTTCTTT CVSSQGQLDTEAFF
. many TRBJ2-7 TRBV20-1 16 TGCAGTGCTAGAGCGGGGTCGCAGGGTAGCTCCTACGAGCAGTACTTC CSARAGSQGSSYEQYF
. . TRBJ2-2 TRBV18 15 TGTGCCAGCTCAGATCGGGGCTCGAACACCGGGGAGCTGTTTTTT CASSDRGSNTGELFF
. . TRBJ2-2 TRBV7-8 12 TGTGCCAGCAGCTTAGGGGATCAGGAGCTGTTTTTT CASSLGDQELFF
TRBD1 many TRBJ1-2 TRBV20-1 14 TGCAGTGCTCTCGACAGGGGAACTAACTATGGCTACACCTTC CSALDRGTNYGYTF
TRBD2 many TRBJ2-7 TRBV10-3 14 TGTGCCATCAGTGAGGTCGGGGGGGAATACGAGCAGTACTTC CAISEVGGEYEQYF
TRBD2 . TRBJ2-1 TRBV11-3 15 TGTGCCAGCAGCTTAGGAGCGGGGGGTTACAATGAGCAGTTCTTC CASSLGAGGYNEQFF
TRBD1 many TRBJ1-2 TRBV28 15 TGTGCCAGCAGTTTAGGTGGGACAGGTTACTATGGCTACACCTTC CASSLGGTGYYGYTF
. medium-sized TRBJ2-7 TRBV5-1 14 TGCGCCAGCAGCTTGGGACAGTCCCTCTACGAGCAGTACTTC CASSLGQSLYEQYF
TRBD2 many TRBJ2-5 TRBV20-1 13 TGCAGTGCCTTACCCACTGGGAGGGCGACCCAGTACTTC CSALPTGRATQYF
. many TRBJ1-4 TRBV20-1 14 TGCAGTGCTAGGCTCAGGGTTGGTTATGAAAAACTGTTTTTT CSARLRVGYEKLFF
TRBD1 many TRBJ2-3 TRBV3-1 15 TGTGCCAGCAGCCCGGGACAGGGTTACACAGATACGCAGTATTTT CASSPGQGYTDTQYF
TRBD1 many TRBJ2-7 TRBV5-4 15 TGTGCCAGCAGCCAAACCGGGACAGGGGTGTACGAGCAGTACTTC CASSQTGTGVYEQYF
. many TRBJ1-5 TRBV28 15 TGTGCCAGCAGTTCGTCCGCGACCGCGGGGCAGCCCCAGAATTTT CASSSSATAGQPQNF
. . TRBJ2-3 TRBV7-3 15 TGTGCCAGCAGCCCCCCGCCCGGGGCGGGAGATACGCAGTATTTT CASSPPPGAGDTQYF